What follows are 19 T cell receptor beta chains derived from one specimen sequenced in a study of immune cell composition in non-small cell lung cancer. Some clones are missing from TCRdb's copy, which holds only in-frame ones; the method was immunoSEQ multiplex PCR. Seen here are roughly 1,900 clones, 65% to 90% observed once, and the top ten hold 9.4%. The specimen sequenced was lung tumor tissue. These receptors were obtained from a human donor with non-small cell lung cancer.

CDR3 sequence reads: CASSYGRGSHGYTF. CDR3 nucleotides: TGTGCCAGCAGTTACGGCAGGGGATCCCATGGCTACACCTTC. V gene TRBV6-5 combines with J gene TRBJ1-2; D might be TRBD1 (6 bases). V lost 2 bases, J lost 6 bases, and 13 bases lay in between. Germline V gives CDR1 MNHEY, CDR2 SVGAGI. The CDR3 is made up of 14 amino acids.

This chain links TRBV7-9 with TRBJ2-7; possible D gene TRBD2, 7 bases. The germline V and J ends were trimmed by 5 bases and 5 bases, with 22 bases remaining between them. Germline CDR1 reads SEHNR; CDR2 reads FQNEAQ (reference sequence). The CDR3 is 16 amino acids. The CDR3 protein is CASSLQMGGHRDEQYF. CDR3 nucleotides: TGTGCCAGCAGCCTACAGATGGGGGGGCATAGGGACGAGCAGTACTTC.

This rearrangement joins TRBV5-4 to TRBJ1-1; weak D call: TRBD1 (5 bases). There are 15 residues in the CDR3. Between the trimmed V and J ends, which lost 3 bases and 6 bases, there was a span of 18 bases. Germline V gene lookup returns CDR1 SGHNT and CDR2 YYREEE (reference sequence). The CDR3 nucleotides read TGTGCCAGCAGCTCCCCCGAATGGGGGAGCCCTGAAGCTTTCTTT. The encoded protein is CASSSPEWGSPEAFF. The entire variable domain, with the rest obtained from reference TRBV5-4 and TRBJ1-1, is as follows: ETGVTQSPTHLIKTRGQQVTLRCSSQSGHNTVSWYQQALGQGPQFIFQYYREEENGRGNFPPRFSGLQFPNYSSELNVNALELDDSALYLCASSSPEWGSPEAFFGQGTRLTVV.

This rearrangement joins TRBV5-1 to TRBJ1-2; D gene uncertain. The V end lost 0 bases, the J end lost 5 bases, and 11 bases lay between the germline ends. The CDR3 has 14 residues. Germline CDR1 reads SGHRS; CDR2 reads YFSETQ. CDR3 sequence (DNA): TGCGCCAGCAGCTTGGACGGACGAGGGTATGGCTACACCTTC. It specifies CASSLDGRGYGYTF.

V usage is TRBV5-3 and J usage is TRBJ1-4, with D hard to call. TRBV5-3 is given ORF status, its function remaining uncertain. The CDR3 is 15 amino acids. V gave up 2 bases and J gave up 5 bases, with 13 bases separating them. The CDR3 DNA reads as TGTGCCAGAAGCTTATGCGCGCACCTGAATGAAAAACTGTTTTTT. Residues: CARSLCAHLNEKLFF.

The chain links TRBV5-4 to TRBJ2-7; 11 positions match TRBD2. The V segment lost 2 bases and the J segment 4 bases; nucleotides outside the gene matches: 5. This CDR3 is 15 amino acids long. CDR1 and CDR2 from the germline V gene are SGHNT and YYREEE (reference sequence). In nucleotides, the CDR3 is TGTGCCAGCAGCTTTAGCGGGAGGGCCCCGTACGAGCAGTACTTC. Translated, it gives CASSFSGRAPYEQYF.

This chain connects TRBV6-1 to TRBJ1-3, with D hard to call. The CDR3 spans 13 residues. The ends were cut back, 10 bases at V and 0 bases at J, with 10 bases in the middle. Germline V gene lookup returns CDR1 MNHNS and CDR2 SASEGT. The CDR3 coding sequence is TGTGCCACTACGCAGAGCTCTGGAAACACCATATATTTT. Translation: CATTQSSGNTIYF.

The rearrangement links TRBV2 to TRBJ1-2; D gene uncertain. V lost 4 bases and J lost 7, with 13 bases in between. CDR3 length: 13 amino acids. CDR1 and CDR2 (germline): SNHLY, FYNNEI. The CDR3 sequence is CASSGALAGGYTF. CDR3 DNA sequence: TGTGCCAGCAGTGGAGCCTTAGCCGGTGGCTACACCTTC. The whole variable domain, remainder taken from reference TRBV2 and TRBJ1-2, is EPEVTQTPSHQVTQMGQEVILRCVPISNHLYFYWYRQILGQKVEFLVSFYNNEISEKSEIFDDQFSVERPDGSNFTLKIRSTKLEDSAMYFCASSGALAGGYTFGSGTRLTVV.

V is TRBV28 and J is TRBJ1-5, with D possibly TRBD1 on 6 matching bases. The V end was cut by 7 bases, the J end by 2 bases, with 15 bases between. The CDR3 contains 15 residues. CDR1 is MDHEN and CDR2 is SYDVKM in the germline V gene. CDR3 loop: CASIGRGKRNQPQHF. CDR3 DNA sequence: TGTGCCAGCATTGGAAGGGGGAAACGCAATCAGCCCCAGCATTTT. The full variable domain, its missing parts supplied by reference TRBV28 and TRBJ1-5, is DVKVTQSSRYLVKRTGEKVFLECVQDMDHENMFWYRQDPGLGLRLIYFSYDVKMKEKGDIPEGYSVSREKKERFSLILESASTNQTSMYLCASIGRGKRNQPQHFGDGTRLSIL.

V usage is TRBV7-8 and J usage is TRBJ2-7; tentatively, D is TRBD1 (6 bases). The V end lost 5 bases, the J end lost 12 bases, and 20 bases lay between the germline ends. Germline assignment: CDR1 SGHVS and CDR2 FQNEAQ. CDR3 size: 13 residues. The CDR3 DNA follows: TGTGCCAGCAGCCCAGGGGAACAGGGATTGCGGTACTTC. As protein: CASSPGEQGLRYF.

This chain links TRBV6-5 with TRBJ2-1; TRBD1 matches 9 bases. Trimming took 5 bases from V and 7 from J; bases not matched to a gene: 6. CDR1 is MNHEY, CDR2 SVGAGI, per germline. The CDR3 extends over 14 amino acids. The CDR3 is CASSPGTGKNEQFF. For the CDR3, the DNA is TGTGCCAGCAGTCCCGGGACAGGGAAAAATGAGCAGTTCTTC.

The chain is built from TRBV30 and TRBJ2-7; no definite D call. V was cut by 1 base and J by 3 bases, with 16 bases left in between. The CDR3 is made up of 15 amino acids. Germline V gives CDR1 GTSNPN, CDR2 SVGIG (reference sequence). CDR3 nucleotide sequence: TGTGCCTGGAGTGAGGACGGAGCTTATTACTACGAGCAGTACTTC. This encodes CAWSEDGAYYYEQYF.

The chain recombines TRBV7-6 with TRBJ1-1; D ambiguous. With 0 bases removed from V and 1 base from J, the gap between germline ends came to 6 bases. The CDR3 loop spans 14 amino acids. Germline V lookup: CDR1 SGHVS, CDR2 FNYEAQ. CDR3 nucleotides: TGTGCCAGCAGCTTAGCCCACCAGAACACTGAAGCTTTCTTT. Amino acid sequence: CASSLAHQNTEAFF.

This chain uses TRBV10-3 with TRBJ2-7; D unresolved. In germline, CDR1 is ENHRY, CDR2 SYGVKD. This CDR3 is built from 14 residues. Trimming removed 7 bases from V and 0 bases from J, with 13 bases in between. DNA of the CDR3: TGTGCCATCAAGCAACTGATCGGCTCCTACGAGCAGTACTTC. This gives the protein CAIKQLIGSYEQYF.

The genes are TRBV2 and TRBJ2-5; TRBD1 matches at 7 bases. CDR3 length: 13 residues. CDR1 SNHLY and CDR2 FYNNEI come from the germline V gene. After removal of 8 bases from V and 2 bases from J, the junction contained 5 bases not matched to a gene. This CDR3 is CASEGQTQETQYF. CDR3 nucleotide sequence: TGTGCCAGCGAGGGACAGACACAAGAGACCCAGTACTTC.

V is TRBV7-3 and J is TRBJ2-7; D may be TRBD1 (6 bases). The germline CDR1 and CDR2 sequences are SGHTA and FQGTGA. This CDR3 is built from 14 residues. Trimming took 2 bases from V and 4 from J, leaving 12 bases between them. The CDR3 DNA reads TGTGCCAGCAGCTTATCAGGGGCAGGGTACGAGCAGTACTTC. It yields the protein CASSLSGAGYEQYF.

The chain is built from TRBV27 and TRBJ2-7; a possible D gene is TRBD2 (5 bases). V lost 10 bases to trimming and J lost 2 bases, with 15 bases between them. Germline CDR1 is MNHEY and CDR2 is SMNVEV (reference sequence). The CDR3 totals 13 residues. This chain's CDR3 is CANNKAAPYEQYF. The CDR3 DNA reads TGTGCCAACAACAAAGCGGCCCCCTACGAGCAGTACTTC.

This chain joins TRBV29-1 and TRBJ1-1; D is uncertain. The V gene's germline CDR1 is SQVTM and CDR2 ANQGSEA. The V and J ends lost 7 bases and 3 bases respectively, with 15 bases between them. This CDR3 contains 13 residues. The CDR3: CSGRRFRDTEAFF. The CDR3, as DNA: TGCAGCGGTCGACGGTTTAGGGACACTGAAGCTTTCTTT.

The V gene is TRBV7-2, the J gene TRBJ1-1; a possible D gene is TRBD1 (5 bases). The CDR3 length is 12 residues. V dropped 2 bases and J dropped 7 bases, with 8 bases sitting between them. The V gene's germline CDR1 is SGHTA and CDR2 FQGNSA. The CDR3 is CASSLSGNEAFF. In DNA form, the CDR3 reads TGTGCCAGCAGCTTATCAGGGAATGAAGCTTTCTTT.